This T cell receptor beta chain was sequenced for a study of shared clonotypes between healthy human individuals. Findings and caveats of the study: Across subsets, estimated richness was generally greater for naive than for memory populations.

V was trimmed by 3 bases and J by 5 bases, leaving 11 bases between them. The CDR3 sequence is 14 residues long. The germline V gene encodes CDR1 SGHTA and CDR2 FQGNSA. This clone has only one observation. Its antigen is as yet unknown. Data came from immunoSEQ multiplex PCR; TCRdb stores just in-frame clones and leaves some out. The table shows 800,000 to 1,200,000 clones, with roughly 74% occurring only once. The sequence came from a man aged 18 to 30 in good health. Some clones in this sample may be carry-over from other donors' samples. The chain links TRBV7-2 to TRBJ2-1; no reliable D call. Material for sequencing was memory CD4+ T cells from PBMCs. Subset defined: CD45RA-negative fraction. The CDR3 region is CASSFSPVNNEQFF. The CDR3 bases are TGTGCCAGCAGCTTCTCCCCTGTGAACAATGAGCAGTTCTTC.